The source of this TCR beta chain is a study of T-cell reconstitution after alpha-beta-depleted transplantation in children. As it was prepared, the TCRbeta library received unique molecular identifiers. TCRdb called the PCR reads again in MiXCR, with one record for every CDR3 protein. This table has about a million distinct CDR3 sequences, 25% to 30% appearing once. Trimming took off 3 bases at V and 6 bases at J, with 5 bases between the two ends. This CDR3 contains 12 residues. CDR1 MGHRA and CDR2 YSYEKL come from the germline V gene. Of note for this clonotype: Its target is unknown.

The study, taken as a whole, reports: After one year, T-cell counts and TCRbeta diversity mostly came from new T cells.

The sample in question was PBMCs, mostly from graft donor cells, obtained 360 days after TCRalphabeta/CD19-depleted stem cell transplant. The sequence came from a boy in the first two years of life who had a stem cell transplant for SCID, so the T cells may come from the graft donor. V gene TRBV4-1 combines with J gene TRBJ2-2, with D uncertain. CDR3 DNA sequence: TGCGCCAGCAGCCAGTGGTCCGGGGAGCTGTTTTTT. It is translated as CASSQWSGELFF.